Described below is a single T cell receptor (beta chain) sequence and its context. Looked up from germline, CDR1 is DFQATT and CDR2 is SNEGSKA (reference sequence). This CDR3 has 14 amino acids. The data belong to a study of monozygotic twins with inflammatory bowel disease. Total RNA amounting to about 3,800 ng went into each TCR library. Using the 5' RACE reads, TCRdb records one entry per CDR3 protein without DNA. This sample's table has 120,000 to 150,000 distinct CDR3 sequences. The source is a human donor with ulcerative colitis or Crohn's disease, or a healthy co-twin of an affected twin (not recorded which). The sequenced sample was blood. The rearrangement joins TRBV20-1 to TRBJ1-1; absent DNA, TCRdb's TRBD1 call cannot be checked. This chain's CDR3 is CSASRVRVGTEAFF.